These 6 T cell receptor beta chains originate from one sample sequenced in a study of cytomegalovirus exposure and HLA in healthy donors. Method: immunoSEQ multiplex PCR; TCRdb's copy keeps in-frame clones and lacks some. The table has fewer than 130,000 clones, approximately 89% seen once; the top ten hold under 2%. Sequencing was performed on PBMCs. The source is a woman under 30 in good health and CMV-seronegative.

The chain recombines TRBV4-1 with TRBJ2-3; 8 bases fit TRBD1. The CDR3 loop spans 14 amino acids. V dropped 5 bases and J dropped 3; count of bases not matched to a gene: 4. Germline V gene sequence: CDR1 MGHRA, CDR2 YSYEKL. CDR3 in amino acids: CASSTRQGTDTQYF. In DNA, the CDR3 is TGCGCCAGCAGCACCAGACAGGGGACAGATACGCAGTATTTT.

The chain joins TRBV10-1 to TRBJ2-7; D is possibly TRBD2 (6 bases). V lost 2 bases and J lost 3, with 11 bases in between. Germline loops: CDR1 WNHNN, CDR2 SYGVQD (reference sequence). This CDR3 has 14 amino acids. CDR3 sequence (DNA): TGCGCCAGCAGTGAGGGAGGGCAGGACTACGAGCAGTACTTC. As protein: CASSEGGQDYEQYF.

The chain joins TRBV5-6 to TRBJ1-2, with TRBD1 matching 7 bases. Germline V gives CDR1 SGHDT, CDR2 YYEEEE. The CDR3 is made up of 12 amino acids. The J segment lost 3 bases and the V segment lost 4 bases, leaving 0 bases of the junction unmatched. Here the CDR3 DNA reads TGTGCCAGCAGCGGGACAGACTATGGCTACACCTTC. As protein: CASSGTDYGYTF.

About this clone: Distinct nucleotide sequences in the sample also encode this CDR3. The J gene is TRBJ1-1, the V gene TRBV7-3; the D gene is possibly TRBD1 (5 bases). The V end was cut by 5 bases, the J end by 1 base, with 8 bases between. CDR1 SGHTA and CDR2 FQGTGA come from the germline V gene. This CDR3 region has 13 residues. The CDR3 loop reads CASSLQENTEAFF. The CDR3 nucleotides read TGTGCCAGCAGCCTACAGGAGAACACTGAAGCTTTCTTT.

The chain employs TRBV7-8 and TRBJ1-5; D is undetermined. This CDR3 region has 14 residues. Trimming pared 2 bases from V and 7 bases from J, leaving 12 bases between. Germline V CDR1 and CDR2: SGHVS, FQNEAQ. The CDR3: CASSLFESRQPQHF. DNA of the CDR3: TGTGCCAGCAGCTTATTTGAGTCTCGACAGCCCCAGCATTTT. The full variable domain, with the rest looked up from reference TRBV7-8 and TRBJ1-5, is GAGVSQSPRYKVAKRGQDVALRCDPISGHVSLFWYQQALGQGPEFLTYFQNEAQLDKSGLPSDRFFAERPEGSVSTLKIQRTQQEDSAVYLCASSLFESRQPQHFGDGTRLSIL.

The V gene is TRBV29-1, the J gene TRBJ1-2, with a weak D call TRBD1 (5 bases). Trimming removed 4 bases at V and 5 bases at J, with 20 bases between. Germline lookup yields CDR1 SQVTM and CDR2 ANQGSEA. The CDR3 totals 15 residues. The CDR3 DNA is TGCAGCGTTGCCCAAGTGGGTAGGGGCCGATATGGCTACACCTTC. Translated: CSVAQVGRGRYGYTF. Variable domain in full (rest from reference TRBV29-1 and TRBJ1-2): SAVISQKPSRDICQRGTSLTIQCQVDSQVTMMFWYRQQPGQSLTLIATANQGSEATYESGFVIDKFPISRPNLTFSTLTVSNMSPEDSSIYLCSVAQVGRGRYGYTFGSGTRLTVV.